These T cell receptor beta chains were read from a single sample in a study of blood T cell repertoires in COVID-19. Sequencing used immunoSEQ multiplex PCR; TCRdb keeps in-frame clones, though not all of them. The data hold 200,000 to 250,000 clones, with about four fifths observed a single time. Sequenced sample: peripheral blood. The receptor set was obtained from a woman over 75 with COVID-19, enrolled during active disease. Each CDR3 is given with its conserved first and last residue. A D gene is named only where the DNA matches it firmly. Part of the rows lack a size; the others show once, few, many or a class for expanded clones.

cdr3_length j_call v_call clone_size d_call cdr3_aa cdr3_nt
13 TRBJ2-7 TRBV28 NA TRBD2 CASRTGLAGTQYF TGTGCCAGCAGAACAGGACTAGCGGGAACCCAGTACTTC
13 TRBJ1-5 TRBV7-3 NA NA CASSAQGRQPQHF TGTGCCAGCAGCGCCCAGGGTCGGCAGCCCCAGCATTTT
12 TRBJ1-1 TRBV28 NA NA CASSLLNTEAFF TGTGCCAGCAGCCTACTGAACACTGAAGCTTTCTTT
15 TRBJ1-1 TRBV28 NA TRBD1 CASSLRPGGRTEAFF TGTGCCAGCAGTTTGCGTCCAGGGGGCCGTACTGAAGCTTTCTTT
15 TRBJ1-5 TRBV20-1 few NA CSASTGVNSNQPQHF TGCAGTGCTAGTACGGGGGTCAATAGCAATCAGCCCCAGCATTTT
15 TRBJ1-3 TRBV7-6 NA TRBD1 CASSTTGFSGNTIYF TGTGCCAGCAGCACGACAGGGTTCTCTGGAAACACCATATATTTT
15 TRBJ1-3 TRBV28 NA TRBD1 CASSSRDRVGNTIYF TGTGCCAGCAGTTCCCGGGACAGGGTGGGAAACACCATATATTTT
16 TRBJ2-7 TRBV3-1/TRBV3-2 NA NA CASSPSGARGTYEQYF TGTGCCAGCAGCCCCAGTGGGGCAAGGGGCACCTACGAGCAGTACTTC
16 TRBJ2-1 TRBV6-1 NA NA CASSAKGGISYNEQFF TGTGCCAGCAGTGCTAAGGGGGGGATCTCCTACAATGAGCAGTTCTTC
14 TRBJ2-1 TRBV9 NA NA CASSVHPGIDEQFF TGTGCCAGCAGCGTACATCCGGGGATCGATGAGCAGTTCTTC
16 TRBJ1-4 TRBV28 NA TRBD1 CASSYPGQGRNEKLFF TGTGCCAGCAGTTACCCTGGACAGGGAAGAAATGAAAAACTGTTTTTT
13 TRBJ1-1 TRBV13 NA NA CASSLAGDTEAFF TGTGCCAGCAGCTTGGCAGGGGACACTGAAGCTTTCTTT
16 TRBJ1-1 TRBV9 NA TRBD1 CASSVGLGQGRTEAFF TGTGCCAGCAGCGTAGGCCTGGGACAGGGAAGAACTGAAGCTTTCTTT
14 TRBJ1-2 TRBV7-2 few TRBD1 CASSTWTGNRGYTF TGTGCCAGCAGCACTTGGACAGGGAATCGGGGCTACACCTTC
13 TRBJ1-4 TRBV12-3/TRBV12-4 NA NA CASSFLISEKLFF TGTGCCAGCAGTTTCCTGATTAGTGAAAAACTGTTTTTT
19 TRBJ2-3 TRBV7-9 NA NA CASSLNPPSRSYSTDTQYF TGTGCCAGCAGCTTAAACCCCCCTTCGAGATCTTATAGCACAGATACGCAGTATTTT
16 TRBJ2-1 TRBV7-2 NA NA CASSLGGGLGYNEQFF TGTGCCAGCAGCTTAGGGGGGGGGCTAGGTTACAATGAGCAGTTCTTC
16 TRBJ2-2 TRBV7-3 NA NA CASSLRGGSGTGELFF TGTGCCAGCAGCTTAAGAGGAGGGAGTGGCACCGGGGAGCTGTTTTTT
13 TRBJ1-2 TRBV6-5 NA NA CASSYGGGDYYTF TGTGCCAGCAGTTACGGGGGGGGCGATTACTACACCTTC
13 TRBJ1-2 TRBV10-3 NA TRBD1 CAISEGQGGGYTF TGTGCCATCAGTGAGGGACAGGGGGGTGGCTACACCTTC
15 TRBJ1-2 TRBV18 NA NA CASSPRQEVFYGYTF TGTGCCAGCTCACCTCGACAGGAGGTGTTCTATGGCTACACCTTC
16 TRBJ2-1 TRBV5-1 NA NA CASSLTSHSDNNEQFF TGCGCCAGCAGCTTAACTTCTCACTCAGACAACAATGAGCAGTTCTTC
16 TRBJ2-2 TRBV7-9 NA TRBD1 CASSSSGTGRTGELFF TGTGCCAGCAGTTCCTCCGGGACAGGGAGAACCGGGGAGCTGTTTTTT
14 TRBJ2-3 TRBV18 NA NA CASSPPAKRDTQYF TGTGCCAGCTCACCACCCGCTAAGAGAGATACGCAGTATTTT
15 TRBJ2-5 TRBV14 NA NA CASSQNPGRQETQYF TGTGCCAGCAGCCAAAACCCTGGGAGGCAAGAGACCCAGTACTTC
15 TRBJ2-1 TRBV11-1 NA TRBD1 CASSFGTDPFDEQFF TGTGCCAGCAGCTTTGGGACAGACCCCTTCGATGAGCAGTTCTTC
16 TRBJ1-5 TRBV6-6 NA NA CASTKELANLNQPQHF TGTGCCAGCACTAAGGAGCTCGCCAACCTCAATCAGCCCCAGCATTTT
17 TRBJ2-1 TRBV7-9 NA TRBD2 CASSPRTSGRSHNEQFF TGTGCCAGCAGCCCCAGGACTAGCGGGAGGTCCCACAATGAGCAGTTCTTC
16 TRBJ1-2 TRBV30 NA NA CAWSDRPGTANYGYTF TGTGCCTGGAGTGACCGTCCCGGGACTGCTAACTATGGCTACACCTTC
16 TRBJ2-3 TRBV6-1 NA NA CASSGFSRKGTDTQYF TGTGCCAGCAGTGGATTTAGCAGAAAGGGCACAGATACGCAGTATTTT
17 TRBJ2-6 TRBV7-9 NA TRBD1 CASSLTGEWPGANVLTF TGTGCCAGCAGCTTAACAGGGGAATGGCCTGGGGCCAACGTCCTGACTTTC
15 TRBJ2-1 TRBV7-3 NA NA CASRSPTGQRNEQFF TGTGCCAGCAGGTCCCCGACAGGCCAAAGAAATGAGCAGTTCTTC
14 TRBJ1-5 TRBV5-6 NA NA CASSLAGQNQPQHF TGTGCCAGCAGCTTGGCCGGACAGAATCAGCCCCAGCATTTT
11 TRBJ2-2 TRBV2 once NA CASSVSGELFF TGTGCCAGCAGTGTATCCGGGGAGCTGTTTTTT
13 TRBJ1-1 TRBV12-3/TRBV12-4 NA NA CASREAGVTEAFF TGTGCCAGCAGGGAGGCGGGGGTGACTGAAGCTTTCTTT
12 TRBJ1-1 TRBV29-1 few TRBD1 CSVRDSSFGAFF TGCAGCGTGCGGGACAGTTCGTTTGGAGCTTTCTTT
14 TRBJ2-3 TRBV28 once NA CASSFAGTTDTQYF TGTGCCAGCAGTTTCGCGGGTACCACAGATACGCAGTATTTT
15 TRBJ1-2 TRBV19 NA NA CASKMGVGSGYGYTF TGTGCCAGTAAGATGGGTGTGGGGAGCGGCTATGGCTACACCTTC
17 TRBJ2-1 TRBV3-1/TRBV3-2 NA TRBD2 CASSQGLAGEFGNEQFF TGTGCCAGCAGCCAAGGGTTAGCGGGAGAGTTCGGGAATGAGCAGTTCTTC
16 TRBJ2-7 TRBV4-1 few TRBD2 CASSQEVSGGIYEQYF TGCGCCAGCAGCCAAGAGGTCAGCGGGGGGATATACGAGCAGTACTTC
15 TRBJ2-1 TRBV7-6 NA TRBD2 CASSFYASGGGEQFF TGTGCCAGTAGCTTTTACGCTAGCGGGGGTGGTGAGCAGTTCTTC
11 TRBJ1-2 TRBV2 once TRBD1 CASRQGDGYTF TGTGCCTCCCGACAGGGGGATGGCTACACCTTC
15 TRBJ1-1 TRBV5-1 NA TRBD1 CASSLTGAPGTEAFF TGCGCCAGCAGCTTGACAGGGGCGCCGGGCACTGAAGCTTTCTTT
14 TRBJ1-2 TRBV27 few TRBD1 CASSFRQGLDGYTF TGTGCCAGCAGTTTCCGACAGGGGTTGGATGGCTACACCTTC
15 TRBJ2-1 TRBV6-6 once TRBD2 CASSSAGRQYNEQFF TGTGCCAGCAGTTCCGCCGGGAGGCAGTACAATGAGCAGTTCTTC
14 TRBJ2-2 TRBV19 NA NA CASSIGLGTGELFF TGTGCCAGTAGTATAGGGCTAGGCACCGGGGAGCTGTTTTTT
16 TRBJ2-3 TRBV7-3 NA NA CASSPRGTTSTDTQYF TGTGCCAGCAGCCCCCGGGGGACGACTAGCACAGATACGCAGTATTTT
14 TRBJ1-4 TRBV7-2 few NA CASSSKTDLEKLFF TGTGCCAGCAGCTCCAAGACAGATCTCGAAAAACTGTTTTTT
15 TRBJ1-5 TRBV27 NA TRBD1 CASSLARGHNQPQHF TGTGCCAGCAGTTTAGCAAGGGGGCACAATCAGCCCCAGCATTTT
17 TRBJ2-3 TRBV19 NA TRBD2 CASSISGLAGASDTQYF TGTGCCAGTAGTATTTCGGGACTAGCGGGAGCCTCAGATACGCAGTATTTT
15 TRBJ2-1 TRBV6-5 NA TRBD1 CASSYKKQGDNEQFF TGTGCCAGCAGTTACAAGAAACAGGGGGACAATGAGCAGTTCTTC
13 TRBJ2-5 TRBV9 NA NA CASSVGHKETQYF TGTGCCAGCAGCGTGGGACACAAAGAGACCCAGTACTTC
18 TRBJ1-1 TRBV30 NA NA CAWSVGHIGHRSNTEAFF TGTGCCTGGAGTGTTGGCCATATAGGCCACAGGTCGAACACTGAAGCTTTCTTT